This T cell receptor beta chain appears in the sequencing data of a study of CD8 T cells in Susac syndrome. Study-wide findings and caveats: Expansion of clones was not seen in the CD4+ T cell repertoires of Susac syndrome. It was acknowledged by the study that relatively few individuals were included in its TCR sequencing and HLA analysis.

In germline, CDR1 is MDHEN, CDR2 SYDVKM. CDR3 size: 14 residues. V was shortened by 6 bases and J by 2 bases, with 13 bases between the two germline ends. The diagnostic criteria were recently defined, and patients with Susac syndrome met them for definite or probable disease. With regard to this clonotype: Its antigen is undetermined.

Random hexamers were used to reverse transcribe 0.5 to 1 ug of RNA. By means of immunoSEQ multiplex PCR, TCR beta CDR3 spanning 54 Vbeta and 13 Jbeta underwent amplification. TCRdb used MiXCR to reprocess the immunoSEQ multiplex PCR reads, holding one entry per CDR3 protein. The sample holds 95,000 to 150,000 distinct CDR3 sequences, roughly 95% seen once. Sequencing was performed on CD4+ T cells from PBMCs. V usage is TRBV28 and J usage is TRBJ1-1; possibly TRBD1 for D (5 bases). This receptor was obtained from a human donor with Susac syndrome. The CDR3 coding sequence is TGTGCCAGCAGCCGGGGCGGCACTAACACTGAAGCTTTCTTT. Encoded protein: CASSRGGTNTEAFF.